This T cell receptor (beta chain) was documented in a study of early T cells in non-severe SARS-CoV-2 infection. TCRdb re-derived calls from the 5' RACE reads in MiXCR, one entry per CDR3 protein. The table shows tens of thousands of distinct CDR3 sequences, with approximately 11% occurring only once. Trimming removed 6 bases at V and 7 bases at J, with 19 bases between. Germline CDR1 is SEHNR and CDR2 is FQNEAQ (reference sequence). This CDR3 is 15 amino acids long. V is TRBV7-9 and J is TRBJ2-1; no reliable D call. What was sequenced was whole blood. This clonotype was sampled from an adult who was a healthcare worker with PCR-confirmed SARS-CoV-2 infection or an uninfected control (not recorded which). The CDR3 DNA is TGTGCCAGCAGTACGCCTCGGACCTCGATTAATGAGCAGTTCTTC. It is translated as CASSTPRTSINEQFF.